Listed below are T cell receptor beta chains from one sample, sequenced in a study of T cell changes during pregnancy in multiple sclerosis. Only in-frame clones appear in the TCRdb table, and some are missing; sequencing was by immunoSEQ multiplex PCR. The sample lists approximately 88,000 clones, approximately 94% occurring once. The sample was peripheral blood, taken in the third trimester of pregnancy. The receptors shown here come from a female donor with multiple sclerosis, enrolled in a pregnancy study. Each CDR3 is given with its conserved first and last residue. A D gene is named only where the DNA matches it firmly. Only some rows state a clone size, as once, few, many or a class for expanded clones.

V gene	D gene	clone size	J gene	CDR3 DNA	CDR3 protein
TRBV30	NA	NA	TRBJ1-2	TGTGCCTGGCTACCCGGCTATCCGGGTGGCTACACCTTC	CAWLPGYPGGYTF
TRBV19	NA	NA	TRBJ2-3	TGTGCCAGTAGGGGAGGCACAGATACGCAGTATTTT	CASRGGTDTQYF
TRBV7-2	NA	NA	TRBJ2-7	TGTGCCAGCAGCTTAGGGTACTTCTCCTACGAGCAGTACTTC	CASSLGYFSYEQYF
TRBV4-3	NA	NA	TRBJ2-1	TGCGCCAGCAGCCAAGATATCTCGTTATACAATGAGCAGTTCTTC	CASSQDISLYNEQFF
TRBV5-1	TRBD1	NA	TRBJ1-2	TGCGCCAGCAGCGTTGACAGGGACTATGGCTACACCTTC	CASSVDRDYGYTF
TRBV5-1	NA	NA	TRBJ1-2	TGCGCCAGCAGCCGGGGGTCGGCTAGCTATGGCTACACCTTC	CASSRGSASYGYTF
TRBV27	TRBD2	NA	TRBJ2-5	TGTGCCAGCAAGACTAGCGGATACCAAGAGACCCAGTACTTC	CASKTSGYQETQYF
TRBV4-3	NA	NA	TRBJ2-7	TGCGCCAGCAGCCAAGACAGGGGTTTGTACGAGCAGTACTTC	CASSQDRGLYEQYF
TRBV5-1	TRBD2	NA	TRBJ2-1	TGCGCCAGCAGCTCGGGACTAGCGGGAGGGCCCAGCTCCTACAATGAGCAGTTCTTC	CASSSGLAGGPSSYNEQFF
TRBV18	TRBD1	NA	TRBJ1-3	TGTGCCAGCTCACCAACTGGACAGGGGTTTGGAAACACCATATATTTT	CASSPTGQGFGNTIYF
TRBV19	TRBD2	once	TRBJ2-7	TGTGCCAGTAGTCCCCTGGGGACTAGCGGGGTAATGGCCTACGAGCAGTACTTC	CASSPLGTSGVMAYEQYF
TRBV4-3	TRBD1	NA	TRBJ1-1	TGCGCCAGCAGCCAAGATTCTACAGGGGTTGCTGAAGCTTTCTTT	CASSQDSTGVAEAFF
TRBV7-7	TRBD2	NA	TRBJ2-1	TGTGCTAGCAGTCTGGGACTAGCGGGATCATACAATGAGCAGTTCTTC	CASSLGLAGSYNEQFF
TRBV7-2	TRBD1	NA	TRBJ2-7	TGTGCCAGCAGCTTGACCGGGACAGGGCCCTCTAAGCAGTACTTC	CASSLTGTGPSKQYF
TRBV6-6	NA	NA	TRBJ1-1	TGTGCCAGCAGTTACGTGGGCGTCCCTATGAACACTGAAGCTTTCTTT	CASSYVGVPMNTEAFF
TRBV6-4	NA	NA	TRBJ1-5	TGTGCCAGCAGTGAGGAGTATAGCAATCAGCCCCAGCATTTT	CASSEEYSNQPQHF
TRBV6-4	TRBD2	NA	TRBJ2-3	TGTGCCAGCAGTGTGGGCGGGAGGGCCACAGATACGCAGTATTTT	CASSVGGRATDTQYF
TRBV18	NA	NA	TRBJ2-7	TGTGCCAGCTCACCACCTGGCAGGGGAAACGAGCAGTACTTC	CASSPPGRGNEQYF
TRBV6-4	NA	NA	TRBJ2-1	TGTGCCAGCAGTCCTCTCGCGGGGAGTGAGCAGTTCTTC	CASSPLAGSEQFF
TRBV7-2	TRBD1	NA	TRBJ1-4	TGTGCCAGCAGCTCGGCTCCCCACAGGGGCGCGGTAGGACTGTTTTTT	CASSSAPHRGAVGLFF
TRBV15	TRBD2	NA	TRBJ2-1	TGTGCCACCAGCAGAGCGGGAGGGAATTACAATGAGCAGTTCTTC	CATSRAGGNYNEQFF
TRBV5-1	NA	NA	TRBJ2-7	TGCGCCAGCAGCTTAATTGCCAGGGACGAGCAGTACTTC	CASSLIARDEQYF
TRBV5-4	TRBD2	NA	TRBJ2-2	TGTGCCAGCAGCTTGGCCGCAGCGGGAGGGAACACCGGGGAGCTGTTTTTT	CASSLAAAGGNTGELFF
TRBV27	NA	NA	TRBJ1-4	TGTGCCAGCAGTTTATCGACAGCAACTAATGAAAAACTGTTTTTT	CASSLSTATNEKLFF
TRBV15	NA	once	TRBJ2-7	TGTGCCACCAGCAGAGGGGATGGCGGAGGCCACGAGCAGTACTTC	CATSRGDGGGHEQYF
TRBV19	TRBD1	once	TRBJ2-2	TGTGCCAGTATAAGAACAGGGGGCAACGGGGAGCTGTTTTTT	CASIRTGGNGELFF
TRBV7-8	TRBD1	NA	TRBJ2-3	TGTGCCAGCTGGGCTCAGGACAGGTTGATCTCAGATACGCAGTATTTT	CASWAQDRLISDTQYF
TRBV30	TRBD1	NA	TRBJ1-5	TGTGCCTGGAGCCCGGGACAGGTGGGACAGCCCCAGCATTTT	CAWSPGQVGQPQHF
TRBV11-2	NA	NA	TRBJ1-1	TGTGCCAGCAGCTTCCCGGGACAAAACACTGAAGCTTTCTTT	CASSFPGQNTEAFF
TRBV6-1	TRBD1	NA	TRBJ2-7	TGCACCACAGGGGGATGGGAGCAGTACTTC	CTTGGWEQYF
TRBV29-1	TRBD1	NA	TRBJ2-7	TGCAGCGTATCCGGGACAGGGTTTGGCTACGAGCAGTACTTC	CSVSGTGFGYEQYF
TRBV19	NA	NA	TRBJ1-2	TGTGCCAGTCTCGGGACTAACTATGGCTACACCTTC	CASLGTNYGYTF
TRBV10-2	NA	NA	TRBJ2-1	TGCGCCAGCAGGATCGACGGGAGTGGTGAGCAGTTCTTC	CASRIDGSGEQFF
TRBV6-6	NA	NA	TRBJ1-5	TGTGCCAGCACCGACACAGGGTCCCAGCATTTT	CASTDTGSQHF
TRBV6-5	NA	NA	TRBJ2-7	TGTGCCAGCAGCCGCAGGGGCGGCGAGCAGTACTTC	CASSRRGGEQYF
TRBV29-1	TRBD1	NA	TRBJ2-7	TGCAGCGTTGAAGTTAAGCTGGGACAGGGCTACGAGCAGTACTTC	CSVEVKLGQGYEQYF
TRBV5-1	TRBD1	once	TRBJ2-5	TGCGCCAGCAGCTCGACAGGGGGAGTACAAGAGACCCAGTACTTC	CASSSTGGVQETQYF
TRBV5-1	NA	NA	TRBJ2-7	TGCGCCAGCAGTTTTGACGGGGTATACGAGCAGTACTTC	CASSFDGVYEQYF
TRBV4-1	TRBD2	NA	TRBJ2-7	TGCGCCAGCAGCCAAGATCGGCGGGAGTCCCCCTACGAGCAGTACTTC	CASSQDRRESPYEQYF
TRBV19	NA	few	TRBJ2-1	TGTGCCAGTAGTATAGATGACGCCGGGTCCTCCTACAATGAGCAGTTCTTC	CASSIDDAGSSYNEQFF
TRBV6-6	NA	once	TRBJ1-2	TGTGCCAGCAGTTACTCGGACAGTTCAGACTATGGCTACACCTTC	CASSYSDSSDYGYTF
TRBV28	NA	NA	TRBJ2-7	TGTGCCAGCAGCTCCGACTCCCCCAGGGCCTACGAGCAGTACTTC	CASSSDSPRAYEQYF
TRBV19	TRBD1	NA	TRBJ2-7	TGTGCCAGTAGCGCCCCGGGACAGATCTACGAGCAGTACTTC	CASSAPGQIYEQYF
TRBV7-8	NA	NA	TRBJ1-4	TGTGCCAGCAGCCGACTGGAGAACTCTAATGAAAAACTGTTTTTT	CASSRLENSNEKLFF
TRBV7-2	TRBD1	NA	TRBJ2-3	TGTGCCAGCAGCTTATTGACAGGGGGCGCGTCAGATACGCAGTATTTT	CASSLLTGGASDTQYF
TRBV28	TRBD2	NA	TRBJ2-1	TGTGCCAGCAGACGCGGACTAGCGAGATACAATGAGCAGTTCTTC	CASRRGLARYNEQFF
TRBV4-1	TRBD1	once	TRBJ1-1	TGCGCCAGCAGCCAACCGACAGGGGGCGCGTCTGAAGCTTTCTTT	CASSQPTGGASEAFF
TRBV5-4	TRBD1	once	TRBJ2-2	TGTGCCAGCAGCCAGGACAGGGTCAACACCGGGGAGCTGTTTTTT	CASSQDRVNTGELFF
TRBV4-1	TRBD2	NA	TRBJ2-1	TGCGCCAGCAGCCAAGTGCTAGCGGGGCAATACAATGAGCAGTTCTTC	CASSQVLAGQYNEQFF
TRBV14	NA	NA	TRBJ2-7	TGTGCCAGCAGCCAAGAAAGGGGGAGGGCCCGCGAGCAGTACTTC	CASSQERGRAREQYF
TRBV7-8	TRBD1	NA	TRBJ1-2	TGTGCCAGCAGCCTGGGGACAGCTTCGGGCTACACCTTC	CASSLGTASGYTF
TRBV5-1	NA	NA	TRBJ1-1	TGCGCCAGCAGCTTGGTGGCGGCGAACACTGAAGCTTTCTTT	CASSLVAANTEAFF
TRBV9	TRBD2	NA	TRBJ2-7	TGTGCCAGCAGCGTGACTAGCGGGATCTACGAGCAGTACTTC	CASSVTSGIYEQYF
TRBV2	NA	NA	TRBJ2-7	TGTGCCAGCCGGGGACAACCACCCGTGGGTTACGAGCAGTACTTC	CASRGQPPVGYEQYF
TRBV27	NA	NA	TRBJ2-7	TGTGCCAGCAGTTCTACGATCTCCTACGAGCAGTACTTC	CASSSTISYEQYF
TRBV2	NA	NA	TRBJ2-7	TGTGCCAGCAGGGGGGACTCATCCTACGAGCAGTACTTC	CASRGDSSYEQYF
TRBV27	NA	NA	TRBJ1-2	TGTGCCAGCAGTTTGGACAGAAACTATGGCTACACCTTC	CASSLDRNYGYTF
TRBV5-4	NA	NA	TRBJ2-1	TGTGCCAGCAGCTTGGAGATAGCTGCCTCCTACAATGAGCAGTTCTTC	CASSLEIAASYNEQFF
TRBV7-7	NA	NA	TRBJ2-1	TGTGCTAGCGAATGGCAAGGACTTACCTACAATGAGCAGTTCTTC	CASEWQGLTYNEQFF